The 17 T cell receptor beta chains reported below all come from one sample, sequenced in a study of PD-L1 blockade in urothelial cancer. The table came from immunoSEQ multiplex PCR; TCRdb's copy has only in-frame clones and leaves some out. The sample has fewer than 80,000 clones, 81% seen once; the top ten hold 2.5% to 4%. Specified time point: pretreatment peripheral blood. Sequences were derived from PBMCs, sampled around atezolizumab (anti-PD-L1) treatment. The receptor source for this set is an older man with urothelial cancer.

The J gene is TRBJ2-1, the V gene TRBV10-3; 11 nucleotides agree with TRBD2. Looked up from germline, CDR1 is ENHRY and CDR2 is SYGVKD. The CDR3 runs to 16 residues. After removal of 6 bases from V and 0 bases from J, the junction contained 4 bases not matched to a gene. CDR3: CAIRTSGAGSYNEQFF. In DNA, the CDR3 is TGTGCCATCAGGACTAGCGGGGCAGGCTCCTACAATGAGCAGTTCTTC.

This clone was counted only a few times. CDR3 region: CASHRGLADNEQFF. CDR3 nucleotides: TGTGCCAGTCATCGGGGACTAGCGGACAATGAGCAGTTCTTC. This chain links TRBV13 with TRBJ2-1, with 11 bases matching TRBD2. Looked up from germline, CDR1 is PRHDT and CDR2 is FYEKMQ (reference sequence). There are 14 residues in the CDR3. The J segment lost 5 bases and the V segment lost 9 bases, leaving 6 bases of the junction unmatched. The whole variable domain, filled in from reference TRBV13 and TRBJ2-1, reads AAGVIQSPRHLIKEKRETATLKCYPIPRHDTVYWYQQGPGQDPQFLISFYEKMQSDKGSIPDRFSAQQFSDYHSELNMSSLELGDSALYFCASHRGLADNEQFFGPGTRLTVL.

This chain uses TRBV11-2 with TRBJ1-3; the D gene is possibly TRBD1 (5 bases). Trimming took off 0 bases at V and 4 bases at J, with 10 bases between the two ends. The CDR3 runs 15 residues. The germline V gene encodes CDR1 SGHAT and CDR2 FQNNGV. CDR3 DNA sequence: TGTGCCAGCAGCTTAGATCCAGGGTCCGGAAACACCATATATTTT. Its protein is CASSLDPGSGNTIYF.

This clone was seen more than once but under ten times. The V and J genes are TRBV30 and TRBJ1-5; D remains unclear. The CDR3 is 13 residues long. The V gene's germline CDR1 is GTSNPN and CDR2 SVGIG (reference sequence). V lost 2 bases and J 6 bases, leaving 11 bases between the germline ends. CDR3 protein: CAWSSGFGQPQHF. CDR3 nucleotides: TGTGCCTGGAGTTCCGGGTTCGGTCAGCCCCAGCATTTT.

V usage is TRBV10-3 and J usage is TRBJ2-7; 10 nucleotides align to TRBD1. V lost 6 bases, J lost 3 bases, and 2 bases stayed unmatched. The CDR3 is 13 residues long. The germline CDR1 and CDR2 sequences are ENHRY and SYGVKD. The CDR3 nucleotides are TGTGCCATCAGGGGGACAGGGGACTACGAGCAGTACTTC. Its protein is CAIRGTGDYEQYF.

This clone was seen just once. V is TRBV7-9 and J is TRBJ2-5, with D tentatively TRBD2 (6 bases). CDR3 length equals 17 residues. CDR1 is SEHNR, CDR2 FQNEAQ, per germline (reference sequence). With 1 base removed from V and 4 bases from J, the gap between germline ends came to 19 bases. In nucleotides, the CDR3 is TGTGCCAGCAGCTTAGGGGGCGGAGTCCGGGGGATAGAGACCCAGTACTTC. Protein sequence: CASSLGGGVRGIETQYF.

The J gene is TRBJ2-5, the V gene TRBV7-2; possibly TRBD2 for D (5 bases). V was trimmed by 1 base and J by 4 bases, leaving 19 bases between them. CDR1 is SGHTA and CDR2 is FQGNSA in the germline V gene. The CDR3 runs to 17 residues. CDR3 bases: TGTGCCAGCAGCTTAGAAGGGAGCCGGTCCGGAGTAGAGACCCAGTACTTC. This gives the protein CASSLEGSRSGVETQYF.

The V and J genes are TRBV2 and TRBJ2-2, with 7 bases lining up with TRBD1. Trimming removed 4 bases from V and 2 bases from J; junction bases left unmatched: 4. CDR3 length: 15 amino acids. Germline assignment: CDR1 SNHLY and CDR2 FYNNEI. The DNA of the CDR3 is TGTGCCAGCAGTGGGGACAGCGTTAACACCGGGGAGCTGTTTTTT. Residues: CASSGDSVNTGELFF.

CDR3 sequence: CASNFLTGNTGELFF. In DNA, the CDR3 is TGTGCCAGCAATTTCTTAACGGGGAACACCGGGGAGCTGTTTTTT. V and J are TRBV28 and TRBJ2-2; D gene ambiguous. CDR1 MDHEN and CDR2 SYDVKM come from the germline V gene. This CDR3 spans 15 amino acids. V gave up 7 bases and J gave up 1 base, with 13 bases separating them.

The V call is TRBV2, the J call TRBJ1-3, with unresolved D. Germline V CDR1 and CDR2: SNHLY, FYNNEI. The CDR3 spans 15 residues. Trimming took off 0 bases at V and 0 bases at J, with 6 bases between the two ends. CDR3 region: CASSEAGLSGNTIYF. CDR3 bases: TGTGCCAGCAGTGAAGCGGGCCTCTCTGGAAACACCATATATTTT.

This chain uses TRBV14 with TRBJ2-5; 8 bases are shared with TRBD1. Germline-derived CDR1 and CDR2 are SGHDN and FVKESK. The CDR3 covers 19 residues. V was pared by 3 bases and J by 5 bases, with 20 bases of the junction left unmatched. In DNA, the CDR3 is TGTGCCAGCAGCCACCCCCCCACCAGGACAGGGCGGTTTGTGGAGACCCAGTACTTC. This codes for CASSHPPTRTGRFVETQYF.

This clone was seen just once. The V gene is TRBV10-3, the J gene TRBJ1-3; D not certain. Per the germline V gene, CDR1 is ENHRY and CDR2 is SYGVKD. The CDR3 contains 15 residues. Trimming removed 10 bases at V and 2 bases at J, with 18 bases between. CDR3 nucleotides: TGTGCCACCTCCGGAGGCGTATCCACTGGAAACACCATATATTTT. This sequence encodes CATSGGVSTGNTIYF.

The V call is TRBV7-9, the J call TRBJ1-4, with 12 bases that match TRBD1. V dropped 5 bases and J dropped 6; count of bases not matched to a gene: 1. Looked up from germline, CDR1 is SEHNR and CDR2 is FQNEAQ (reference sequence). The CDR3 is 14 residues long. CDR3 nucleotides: TGTGCCAGCAGCCGGGACAGGGGGCATGAAAAACTGTTTTTT. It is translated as CASSRDRGHEKLFF.

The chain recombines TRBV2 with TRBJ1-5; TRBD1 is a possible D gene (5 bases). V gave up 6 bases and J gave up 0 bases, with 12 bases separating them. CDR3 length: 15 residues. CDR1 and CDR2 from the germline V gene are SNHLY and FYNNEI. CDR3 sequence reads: CASSLDNYSNQPQHF. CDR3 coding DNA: TGTGCCAGCAGCTTGGACAATTATAGCAATCAGCCCCAGCATTTT.

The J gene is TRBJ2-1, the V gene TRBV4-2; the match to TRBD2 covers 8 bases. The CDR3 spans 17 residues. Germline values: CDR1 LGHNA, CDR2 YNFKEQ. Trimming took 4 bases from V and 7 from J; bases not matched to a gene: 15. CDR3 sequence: CASSPVVGGVLGNEQFF. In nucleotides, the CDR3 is TGTGCCAGCAGCCCCGTGGTCGGGGGGGTCTTGGGTAATGAGCAGTTCTTC.

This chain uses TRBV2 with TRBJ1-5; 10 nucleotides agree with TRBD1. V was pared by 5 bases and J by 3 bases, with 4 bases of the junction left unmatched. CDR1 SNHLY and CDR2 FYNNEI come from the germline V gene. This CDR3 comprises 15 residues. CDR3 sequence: CASSWDRGNNQPQHF. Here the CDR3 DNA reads TGTGCCAGCAGTTGGGACAGGGGAAACAATCAGCCCCAGCATTTT.

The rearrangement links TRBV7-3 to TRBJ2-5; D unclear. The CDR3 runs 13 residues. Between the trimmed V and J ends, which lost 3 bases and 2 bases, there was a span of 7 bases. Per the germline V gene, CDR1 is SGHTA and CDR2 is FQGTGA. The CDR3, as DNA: TGTGCCAGCAGCTTCCGCGCTCAAGAGACCCAGTACTTC. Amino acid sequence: CASSFRAQETQYF. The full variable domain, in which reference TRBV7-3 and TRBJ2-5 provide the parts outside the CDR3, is GAGVSQTPSNKVTEKGKYVELRCDPISGHTALYWYRQSLGQGPEFLIYFQGTGAADDSGLPNDRFFAVRPEGSVSTLKIQRTERGDSAVYLCASSFRAQETQYFGPGTRLLVL.